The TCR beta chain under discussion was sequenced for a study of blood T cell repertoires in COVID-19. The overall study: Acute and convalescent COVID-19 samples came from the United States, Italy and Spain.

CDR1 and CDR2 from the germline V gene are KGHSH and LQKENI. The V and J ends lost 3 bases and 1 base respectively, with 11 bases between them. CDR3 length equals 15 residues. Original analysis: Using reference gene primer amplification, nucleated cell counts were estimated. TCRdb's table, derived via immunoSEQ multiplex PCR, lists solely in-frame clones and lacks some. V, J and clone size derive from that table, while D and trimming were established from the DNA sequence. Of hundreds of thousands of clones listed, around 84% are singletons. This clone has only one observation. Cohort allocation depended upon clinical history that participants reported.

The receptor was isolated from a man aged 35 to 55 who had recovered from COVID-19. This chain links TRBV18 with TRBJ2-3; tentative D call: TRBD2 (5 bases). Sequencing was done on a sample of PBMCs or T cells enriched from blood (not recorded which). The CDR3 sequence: CASSPLVRGTDTQYF. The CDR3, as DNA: TGTGCCAGCTCACCCCTGGTGCGGGGCACAGATACGCAGTATTTT.